This TCR beta chain was documented in a study of T cells after yellow fever vaccination. Study results and caveats: Post-booster repertoires contained most primary-vaccination clones again (around 96% CD4, 88% CD8).

5'RACE template switching produced TCR cDNA carrying a universal primer site and UMIs. MiXCR, applied by TCRdb to the 5' RACE reads, yields one record per CDR3 protein. The sample records some 670,000 distinct CDR3 sequences, roughly 12% being singletons. Germline V CDR1 and CDR2: SGHRS, YFSETQ. V gave up 2 bases and J gave up 8 bases; unmatched junction bases: 5. The CDR3 length is 14 residues. As regards this clonotype: Antigen: not known.

The receptor comes from a man in his thirties or forties who received the YFV17D yellow fever vaccine. This rearrangement joins TRBV5-1 to TRBJ2-1, with 9 positions matching TRBD2. The sample in question was PBMCs, obtained on the day of the yellow fever booster vaccination. This chain's CDR3 is CASSLSAGGDEQFF. The CDR3 nucleotides read TGCGCCAGCAGCTTATCTGCGGGAGGGGATGAGCAGTTCTTC.